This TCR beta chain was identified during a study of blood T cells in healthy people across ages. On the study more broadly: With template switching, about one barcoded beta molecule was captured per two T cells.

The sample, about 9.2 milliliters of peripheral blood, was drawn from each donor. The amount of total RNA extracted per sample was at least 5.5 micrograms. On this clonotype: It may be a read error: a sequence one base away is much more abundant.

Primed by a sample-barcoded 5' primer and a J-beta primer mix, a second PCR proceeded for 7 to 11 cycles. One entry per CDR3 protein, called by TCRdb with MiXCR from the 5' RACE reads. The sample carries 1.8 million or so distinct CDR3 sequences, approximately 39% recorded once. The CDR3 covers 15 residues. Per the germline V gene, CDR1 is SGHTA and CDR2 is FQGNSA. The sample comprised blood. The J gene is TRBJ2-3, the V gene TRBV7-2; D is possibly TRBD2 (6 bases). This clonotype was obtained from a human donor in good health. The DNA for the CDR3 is TGTGCCAGCAGCTTAGTCTCTACTAGCACAGATAAGCAGTATTTT. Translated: CASSLVSTSTDKQYF. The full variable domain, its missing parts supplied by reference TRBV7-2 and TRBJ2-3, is GAGVSQSPSNKVTEKGKDVELRCDPISGHTALYWYRQSLGQGLEFLIYFQGNSAPDKSGLPSDRFSAERTGGSVSTLTIQRTQQEDSAVYLCASSLVSTSTDKQYFGPGTRLTVL.